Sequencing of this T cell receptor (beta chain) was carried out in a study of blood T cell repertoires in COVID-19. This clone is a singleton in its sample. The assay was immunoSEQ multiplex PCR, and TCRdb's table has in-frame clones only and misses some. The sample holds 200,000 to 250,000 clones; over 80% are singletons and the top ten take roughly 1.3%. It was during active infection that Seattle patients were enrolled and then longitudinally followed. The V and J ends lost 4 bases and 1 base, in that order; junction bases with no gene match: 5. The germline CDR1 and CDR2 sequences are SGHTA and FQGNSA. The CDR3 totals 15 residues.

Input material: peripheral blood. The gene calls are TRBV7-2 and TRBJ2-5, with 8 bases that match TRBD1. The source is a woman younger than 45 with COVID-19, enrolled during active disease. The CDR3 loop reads CASSWGTGPQETQYF. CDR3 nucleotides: TGTGCCAGCAGCTGGGGGACAGGCCCCCAAGAGACCCAGTACTTC.